Listed below are T cell receptor beta chains from one sample, sequenced in a study of blood T cells in healthy people across ages. MiXCR was run by TCRdb on the 5' RACE reads, yielding one entry per CDR3 protein. The sample lists about 730,000 distinct CDR3 sequences, approximately 39% occurring once. The specimen sequenced was blood. These receptors came from a woman in her sixties or seventies in good health. The CDR3 runs from the conserved cysteine through the conserved F or W. Each record gives: CDR3 DNA, CDR3 protein, D gene, clone size, V gene, J gene. A D gene is named only where the DNA matches it firmly. Not all rows give a size; the values are once, few, many and, for expanded clones, a class.

TGTGCCAGCAGCTTAGGGAGGAGCGGGGGGACCAATGAGCAGTACTTC	CASSLGRSGGTNEQYF	TRBD2	-	TRBV7-3	TRBJ2-7
TGCAGTGCTAGAACCGCTAGCGACCTCTCCTACGAGCAGTACTTC	CSARTASDLSYEQYF	-	few	TRBV20-1	TRBJ2-7
TGCAGTGCTAAGGGACAACACTCTGGGGCCAACGTCCTGACTTTC	CSAKGQHSGANVLTF	-	-	TRBV20-1	TRBJ2-6
TGTGCCAGCAGTTCATACCGCTTGGAGAACGAGCAGTACTTC	CASSSYRLENEQYF	-	few	TRBV27	TRBJ2-7
TGCGCCAGCAGCTTCGGGACTAGCGGGTTCTATGAGCAGTTCTTC	CASSFGTSGFYEQFF	TRBD2	-	TRBV5-1	TRBJ2-1
TGTGCCAGCAGCTTAGGGGAAATCAGGCAGCCCCAGCATTTT	CASSLGEIRQPQHF	-	-	TRBV5-5	TRBJ1-5
TGCAGTGCTCTCAGGTTGGACAGGGGGTATAACGAGCAGTACTTC	CSALRLDRGYNEQYF	TRBD1	-	TRBV20-1	TRBJ2-7
TGTGCCAGCAGCCAAGGACAGGGGATAAACATTCAGTACTTC	CASSQGQGINIQYF	TRBD1	few	TRBV14	TRBJ2-4
TGTGCCAGCAGTATAGACCAGTACGAGCAGTACTTC	CASSIDQYEQYF	-	-	TRBV28	TRBJ2-7
TGTGCCAGCAGCGAAACGGGACAGGGGGTCACTGAAGCTTTCTTT	CASSETGQGVTEAFF	TRBD1	-	TRBV7-9	TRBJ1-1
TGTGCCAGTACGTCGGCACAGGGGGTATATAACTATGGCTACACCTTC	CASTSAQGVYNYGYTF	TRBD1	-	TRBV19	TRBJ1-2
TGCGCCAGCAGCTTGGAGGCAGGCCTCAGCTCCTACAATGAGCAGTTCTTC	CASSLEAGLSSYNEQFF	-	many	TRBV5-1	TRBJ2-1
TGTGCCAGCAGACTTGTACAGGGGAACACTGAAGCTTTCTTT	CASRLVQGNTEAFF	-	-	TRBV27	TRBJ1-1
TGTGCCAGCAGTGGCTACGAGCAGTACTTC	CASSGYEQYF	-	many	TRBV28	TRBJ2-7
TGTGCCAGCAGCCAAGGCGGGACAGGATTCACAGATACGCAGTATTTT	CASSQGGTGFTDTQYF	TRBD1	few	TRBV7-3	TRBJ2-3
TGTGCCAGCAGCTTAGCATCCGGTGAGACCTACGAGCAGTACTTC	CASSLASGETYEQYF	-	-	TRBV7-2	TRBJ2-7
TGTGCCAGCAGCGGGGGACAGGGCCTCAATGAGCAGTTCTTC	CASSGGQGLNEQFF	TRBD1	few	TRBV9	TRBJ2-1
TGTGCCACCAGCAGACCATCGGGGCGGGGGGCCTACAATGAGCAGTTCTTC	CATSRPSGRGAYNEQFF	TRBD2	few	TRBV15	TRBJ2-1
TGTGCCAGCAGTACTAGCGGGATGGCAGATACGCAGTATTTT	CASSTSGMADTQYF	TRBD2	-	TRBV6-7	TRBJ2-3
TGTGCCAGCAGTTACCGGGGCTCTGGGGCCAACGTCCTGACTTTC	CASSYRGSGANVLTF	-	-	TRBV6-2/TRBV6-3	TRBJ2-6
TGCAGTGCTGAGGACGAGACCACCTACGAGCAGTACTTC	CSAEDETTYEQYF	-	-	TRBV20-1	TRBJ2-7
TGTGCCAGCAGCTTAACACGGGAAAGCGCCGGGGAGCTGTTTTTT	CASSLTRESAGELFF	-	once	TRBV7-3	TRBJ2-2
TGCGCCAGCAGCCAAGGTCCGCAGGGCAGCTCTGGGGCCAACGTCCTGACTTTC	CASSQGPQGSSGANVLTF	-	-	TRBV4-3	TRBJ2-6
TGTGCCAGCAGATGGACGTCCGAAGGTAATGAGCAGTTCTTC	CASRWTSEGNEQFF	-	-	TRBV12-3/TRBV12-4	TRBJ2-1
TGTGCCACCAGGGCGGGAGGGAGTTCCTACAATGAGCAGTTCTTC	CATRAGGSSYNEQFF	TRBD2	-	TRBV24-1	TRBJ2-1
TGTGCCAGCAGCTCTCAAGGTGTGCTTAGCACAGATACGCAGTATTTT	CASSSQGVLSTDTQYF	-	few	TRBV9	TRBJ2-3
TGTGCCAGCAGCTTAGGGCTAGCGGGAGGGCCGGAGACCCAGTACTTC	CASSLGLAGGPETQYF	TRBD2	-	TRBV7-2	TRBJ2-5
TGCAGCGTTGAAGATCCTGCGAGGGGGCACCAAGAGACCCAGTACTTC	CSVEDPARGHQETQYF	TRBD1	-	TRBV29-1	TRBJ2-5
TGTGCCAGCAGCTTAGTTGGGGGCAGGGGGCTTGGAAACACCATATATTTT	CASSLVGGRGLGNTIYF	TRBD1	-	TRBV7-2	TRBJ1-3
TGTGCCAGCAGCCTGCGGGTGACTACTCGCTCCTACGAGCAGTACTTC	CASSLRVTTRSYEQYF	-	-	TRBV7-2	TRBJ2-7
TGTGCCAGCAGCTTCACCGGATATAGCAATCAGCCCCAGCATTTT	CASSFTGYSNQPQHF	-	few	TRBV7-2	TRBJ1-5
TGTGCCAGCAGCTTAACGGCTAGCACAGATACGCAGTATTTT	CASSLTASTDTQYF	-	many	TRBV5-1	TRBJ2-3
TGTGCCAGCAGCCAAGATTTGGGGGCAGAGACAGATACGCAGTATTTT	CASSQDLGAETDTQYF	-	-	TRBV4-2	TRBJ2-3
TGCAGTGCTAGGAGTTACGGGGGCGGGTACAATGAGCAGTTCTTC	CSARSYGGGYNEQFF	-	few	TRBV20-1	TRBJ2-1
TGCAGTGCCCCTTCGGGGGGTAACACAGATACGCAGTATTTT	CSAPSGGNTDTQYF	TRBD2	-	TRBV20-1	TRBJ2-3
TGTGCCAGCAGCTTAACTGGGGCCCCAGAAAAACTGTTTTTT	CASSLTGAPEKLFF	-	few	TRBV11-2	TRBJ1-4
TGTGCCAGCAGCCCTTCCGGGGGACTAAACGAAAAACTGTTTTTT	CASSPSGGLNEKLFF	-	-	TRBV9	TRBJ1-4
TGCAGTGCTAGAGCCGGCGGTCGCACTGAAGCTTTCTTT	CSARAGGRTEAFF	-	-	TRBV20-1	TRBJ1-1
TGTGCCAGCGCGAAGGGACTAGCGGGAGTAGGTGGGGAGCTGTTTTTT	CASAKGLAGVGGELFF	TRBD2	-	TRBV6-5	TRBJ2-2
TGTGCCAGCAGCCATACCTTAGCGGGGGAAGAGACCCAGTACTTC	CASSHTLAGEETQYF	TRBD2	many	TRBV4-2	TRBJ2-5
TGTGCCAGCAGATTCACGAGAACCTCCTACAATGAGCAGTTCTTC	CASRFTRTSYNEQFF	-	-	TRBV6-2/TRBV6-3	TRBJ2-1
TGCAGCGTTGACAGTGCCCCAGGTACCGGGGAGCTGTTTTTT	CSVDSAPGTGELFF	-	-	TRBV29-1	TRBJ2-2
TGCAGTGCTAGAGATACCTCGGGGGGAGTTGGATATGGCTACACCTTC	CSARDTSGGVGYGYTF	-	few	TRBV20-1	TRBJ1-2
TGCAGCGCGGGGTCTATGCGGGGGACGGGTAAGGAGCAGTACTTC	CSAGSMRGTGKEQYF	TRBD2	few	TRBV29-1	TRBJ2-7
TGTGCCAGCAGTCGATCTAGCGGAAGAGATACGCAGTATTTT	CASSRSSGRDTQYF	TRBD2	few	TRBV12-3/TRBV12-4	TRBJ2-3
TGTGCCAGCAGTTTAGAGGCTTTGAGCTCCTACAATGAGCAGTTCTTC	CASSLEALSSYNEQFF	-	large	TRBV28	TRBJ2-1
TGTGCCAGCAGTTACTCGCGGGAGGTAGACGAGCAGTACTTC	CASSYSREVDEQYF	TRBD2	-	TRBV6-5	TRBJ2-7
TGTGCCAGCAGTGCCCCAGGGGTTAAAATAATCTACGAGCAGTACTTC	CASSAPGVKIIYEQYF	-	few	TRBV2	TRBJ2-7
TGTGCCAGCAGCTTAGACTCGGGAGTGTTATCCAATGAGCAGTTCTTC	CASSLDSGVLSNEQFF	-	-	TRBV11-2	TRBJ2-1
TGTGCCAGCAGCCCAACGGGACAACTAGGAGAGACCCAGTACTTC	CASSPTGQLGETQYF	-	once	TRBV6-5	TRBJ2-5
TGTGCCAGCGCCGGGACTAGCTACTACGAGCAGTACTTC	CASAGTSYYEQYF	TRBD2	-	TRBV6-5	TRBJ2-7
TGTGCCAGCAGTGAAGCGGGAGGGGGCTACGATGGCTACACCTTC	CASSEAGGGYDGYTF	TRBD1	few	TRBV6-1	TRBJ1-2
TGTGCCAGCAGCGTAGATTTGGTACAAGAGACCCAGTACTTC	CASSVDLVQETQYF	-	many	TRBV9	TRBJ2-5
TGCGCCAGCAGCTTGATGGGACAGGGGACAAACACCATATATTTT	CASSLMGQGTNTIYF	TRBD1	once	TRBV5-1	TRBJ1-3
TGTGCCAGCAGCAACCGGGACAGGGGAGTCAATGAGCAGTTCTTC	CASSNRDRGVNEQFF	TRBD1	few	TRBV7-9	TRBJ2-1